This is a list of T cell receptor beta chains from one sample in a study of T cell repertoires in cytomegalovirus infection. The antigens for these receptors are not known. Using its own MiXCR run on the reads, TCRdb lists one record per CDR3 protein. The sample yields a few hundred thousand distinct CDR3 sequences, roughly 25% seen once. The input for sequencing was cultured PBMCs, taken from culture after CMV antigen stimulation. These TCRs come from a human donor in good health (CMV status not recorded). Some clones in this sample may be carry-over from other donors' samples. Both conserved end residues are part of each CDR3. The D gene is left open where the match is weak. Clone size is stated in some rows and not others, as once, few, many or a class when expanded.

j_gene | d_gene | v_gene | abundance | CDR3aa | CDR3nt
TRBJ2-1 | TRBD2 | TRBV6-6 | NA | CASSSHIPGGPYNEQFF | TGTGCCAGCAGTTCCCATATCCCGGGAGGGCCTTACAATGAGCAGTTCTTC
TRBJ2-7 | NA | TRBV20-1 | NA | CSAPWPGSYEQYF | TGCAGTGCACCTTGGCCAGGATCCTACGAGCAGTACTTC
TRBJ1-1 | NA | TRBV11-2 | NA | CASSLGPFEAFF | TGTGCCAGCAGCTTAGGTCCCTTCGAAGCTTTCTTT
TRBJ1-1 | TRBD1 | TRBV7-8 | NA | CASSIRDRVMNTEAFF | TGTGCCAGCAGCATCCGGGACAGGGTAATGAACACTGAAGCTTTCTTT
TRBJ2-3 | TRBD2 | TRBV20-1 | NA | CSVEREGLTDTQYF | TGCAGTGTGGAGCGGGAGGGTTTAACAGATACGCAGTATTTT
TRBJ2-3 | TRBD2 | TRBV7-2 | many | CASSLGEGRTDTQYF | TGTGCCAGCAGCTTAGGGGAGGGAAGAACAGATACGCAGTATTTT
TRBJ1-2 | TRBD1 | TRBV7-6 | few | CASSLRDRDGYTF | TGTGCCAGCAGCCTAAGGGACAGGGACGGCTACACCTTC
TRBJ1-4 | TRBD1 | TRBV7-2 | many | CASSRDRGDEKLFF | TGTGCCAGCAGCCGGGACAGGGGGGATGAAAAACTGTTTTTT
TRBJ2-7 | TRBD2 | TRBV11-1 | few | CASSLRLAHPYEQYF | TGTGCCAGCAGCTTGAGACTAGCGCACCCCTACGAGCAGTACTTC
TRBJ2-1 | TRBD1 | TRBV11-2 | once | CASNAGTGVYNEQFF | TGTGCCAGCAACGCCGGGACAGGGGTTTACAATGAGCAGTTCTTC
TRBJ2-5 | TRBD2 | TRBV12-3/TRBV12-4 | few | CASRSGSDRETQYF | TGTGCCAGCAGGAGCGGGAGCGACCGAGAGACCCAGTACTTC
TRBJ2-1 | NA | TRBV28 | few | CASSLYLGLKSSYNEQFF | TGTGCCAGCAGTTTATATCTGGGACTGAAGAGCTCCTACAATGAGCAGTTCTTC
TRBJ2-2 | NA | TRBV20-1 | NA | CSARGAGRHANTGELFF | TGCAGTGCTAGGGGCGCAGGGAGACACGCGAACACCGGGGAGCTGTTTTTT
TRBJ1-1 | TRBD1 | TRBV27 | few | CASSLFPGGTEAFF | TGTGCCAGCAGTTTATTCCCAGGGGGGACTGAAGCTTTCTTT
TRBJ2-1 | NA | TRBV19 | NA | CASRSGAFRGEISSYNEQFF | TGTGCCAGTAGATCGGGGGCGTTTCGGGGGGAAATAAGCTCCTACAATGAGCAGTTCTTC
TRBJ1-1 | NA | TRBV5-3 | NA | CASIPLGTTEAFF | TGTGCCAGCATCCCGTTAGGTACCACTGAAGCTTTCTTT
TRBJ2-1 | TRBD2 | TRBV7-2 | many | CASSSAVAGVYNEQFF | TGTGCCAGCAGCTCGGCCGTAGCGGGAGTCTACAATGAGCAGTTCTTC
TRBJ1-1 | NA | TRBV6-6 | NA | CASRVTLTAYEAFF | TGTGCCAGCAGGGTAACATTAACAGCATATGAAGCTTTCTTT
TRBJ2-1 | TRBD1 | TRBV20-1 | few | CSAPGGFSYNEQFF | TGCAGTGCCCCAGGGGGCTTTTCCTACAATGAGCAGTTCTTC
TRBJ2-1 | NA | TRBV18 | few | CASSPPAGSRDEQFF | TGTGCCAGCTCACCACCGGCGGGGAGTCGGGATGAGCAGTTCTTC
TRBJ1-1 | NA | TRBV12-3/TRBV12-4 | NA | CAQRRGRSPEAFF | TGTGCCCAAAGAAGGGGCAGGTCACCTGAAGCTTTCTTT
TRBJ2-1 | TRBD2 | TRBV7-2 | few | CASSPRGLGGGGNEQFF | TGTGCCAGCAGCCCGAGGGGATTGGGCGGGGGAGGGAATGAGCAGTTCTTC
TRBJ2-1 | NA | TRBV28 | many | CASSLEGWEQFF | TGTGCCAGCAGCTTGGAGGGCTGGGAGCAGTTCTTC
TRBJ1-2 | NA | TRBV12-5 | NA | CASGLVPLIYGYTF | TGTGCTAGTGGTTTGGTACCCCTCATCTATGGCTACACCTTC
TRBJ2-1 | TRBD2 | TRBV11-1 | many | CASSHLGTSGPLGGYNEQFF | TGTGCCAGCAGCCACCTTGGGACTAGCGGGCCCCTTGGGGGGTACAATGAGCAGTTCTTC
TRBJ1-2 | NA | TRBV20-1 | NA | CSARKRLTNYGYTF | TGCAGTGCTAGAAAGAGACTGACTAACTATGGCTACACCTTC
TRBJ2-1 | TRBD2 | TRBV10-3 | NA | CAISELAGGPYGNEQFF | TGTGCCATCAGTGAGTTAGCGGGAGGGCCCTACGGCAATGAGCAGTTCTTC
TRBJ1-1 | NA | TRBV6-1 | few | CASSEFGQGHTEAFF | TGTGCCAGCAGTGAATTCGGCCAGGGGCACACTGAAGCTTTCTTT
TRBJ2-3 | NA | TRBV7-2 | many | CASSRGGGTDTQYF | TGTGCCAGCAGCCGAGGTGGGGGCACAGATACGCAGTATTTT
TRBJ2-1 | TRBD2 | TRBV5-1 | NA | CASSLPRVRLAGLSSYNEQFF | TGCGCCAGCAGCCTACCCCGAGTGCGTCTAGCGGGTCTGAGCTCCTACAATGAGCAGTTCTTC
TRBJ2-1 | NA | TRBV15 | NA | CATSRGGAYEQFF | TGTGCCACCAGCAGAGGGGGGGCGTATGAGCAGTTCTTC
TRBJ2-7 | NA | TRBV6-1 | many | CASKTWVRPYEQYF | TGTGCCAGCAAAACGTGGGTTAGACCATACGAGCAGTACTTC
TRBJ2-3 | TRBD2 | TRBV2 | NA | CASEGTSGRRSADTQYF | TGTGCCAGTGAGGGAACTAGCGGGAGGAGATCGGCAGATACGCAGTATTTT
TRBJ1-6 | NA | TRBV5-8 | NA | CASSQTVTNSPLHF | TGTGCCAGCAGCCAGACAGTTACTAATTCACCCCTCCACTTT
TRBJ2-1 | TRBD2 | TRBV7-9 | many | CASSLASGSNEQFF | TGTGCCAGCAGCTTAGCCAGCGGGAGCAATGAGCAGTTCTTC
TRBJ2-1 | TRBD1 | TRBV5-4 | NA | CASSHAGTGWNEQFF | TGTGCCAGCAGCCACGCCGGGACAGGGTGGAATGAGCAGTTCTTC
TRBJ2-3 | NA | TRBV7-9 | few | CASIGDRGQADTQYF | TGTGCCAGCATCGGAGACCGGGGCCAGGCAGATACGCAGTATTTT
TRBJ1-3 | TRBD1 | TRBV4-1 | few | CASSRTGETGNTIYF | TGCGCCAGCAGCCGGACAGGGGAGACTGGAAACACCATATATTTT
TRBJ2-3 | NA | TRBV7-2 | many | CASSLVGGPSTDTQYF | TGTGCCAGCAGCTTAGTGGGCGGGCCTAGCACAGATACGCAGTATTTT
TRBJ2-3 | NA | TRBV20-1 | NA | CSASGPSDTQYF | TGCAGTGCTAGCGGGCCGTCAGATACGCAGTATTTT
TRBJ1-1 | NA | TRBV19 | few | CASSLGGVMNTEAFF | TGTGCCAGTAGCCTAGGGGGAGTGATGAACACTGAAGCTTTCTTT
TRBJ2-3 | NA | TRBV6-5 | NA | CASSYPRQTSTDTQYF | TGTGCCAGCAGTTACCCCCGCCAGACAAGCACAGATACGCAGTATTTT
TRBJ1-2 | NA | TRBV11-2 | NA | CASRATRNYGYTF | TGTGCCAGCAGGGCCACACGCAACTATGGCTACACCTTC
TRBJ1-1 | NA | TRBV7-2 | many | CASSLGPLNTEAFF | TGTGCCAGCAGCTTGGGCCCGCTGAACACTGAAGCTTTCTTT
TRBJ2-5 | TRBD2 | TRBV11-3 | NA | CASSLRLASEETQYF | TGTGCCAGCAGCCTACGACTAGCGTCAGAGGAGACCCAGTACTTC
TRBJ2-2 | TRBD1 | TRBV6-2/TRBV6-3 | NA | CASHRTGGTGELFF | TGTGCCAGCCACAGGACAGGGGGGACCGGGGAGCTGTTTTTT
TRBJ2-5 | TRBD2 | TRBV4-3 | once | CASSQAVLAGVQETQYF | TGCGCCAGCAGCCAAGCCGTACTAGCGGGAGTTCAAGAGACCCAGTACTTC
TRBJ2-3 | TRBD1 | TRBV7-2 | many | CASSQGAGHTDTQYF | TGTGCCAGCTCCCAGGGGGCAGGGCACACAGATACGCAGTATTTT
TRBJ2-1 | TRBD2 | TRBV19 | NA | CASRGGTSGSRDEQFF | TGTGCCAGTAGGGGGGGGACTAGCGGGAGTCGCGATGAGCAGTTCTTC
TRBJ2-3 | NA | TRBV7-2 | many | CASSSALRPDTQYF | TGTGCCAGCAGCTCCGCATTGAGGCCAGATACGCAGTATTTT
TRBJ2-1 | NA | TRBV4-3 | NA | CASSPDVGTYNEQFF | TGCGCCAGCAGCCCGGACGTTGGGACCTACAATGAGCAGTTCTTC
TRBJ2-2 | NA | TRBV2 | once | CASSEHTGELFF | TGTGCCAGCAGTGAGCATACCGGGGAGCTGTTTTTT
TRBJ1-2 | TRBD1 | TRBV10-3 | NA | CAISVNRDRENYGYTF | TGTGCCATCAGCGTTAACCGGGACAGGGAAAACTATGGCTACACCTTC
TRBJ2-1 | TRBD2 | TRBV5-6 | NA | CASSWRLAVEQFF | TGTGCCAGCAGCTGGAGACTAGCGGTTGAGCAGTTCTTC
TRBJ1-2 | TRBD1 | TRBV7-9 | few | CASSPGQGAELYGYTF | TGTGCCAGCAGCCCCGGACAGGGGGCGGAGTTGTATGGCTACACCTTC